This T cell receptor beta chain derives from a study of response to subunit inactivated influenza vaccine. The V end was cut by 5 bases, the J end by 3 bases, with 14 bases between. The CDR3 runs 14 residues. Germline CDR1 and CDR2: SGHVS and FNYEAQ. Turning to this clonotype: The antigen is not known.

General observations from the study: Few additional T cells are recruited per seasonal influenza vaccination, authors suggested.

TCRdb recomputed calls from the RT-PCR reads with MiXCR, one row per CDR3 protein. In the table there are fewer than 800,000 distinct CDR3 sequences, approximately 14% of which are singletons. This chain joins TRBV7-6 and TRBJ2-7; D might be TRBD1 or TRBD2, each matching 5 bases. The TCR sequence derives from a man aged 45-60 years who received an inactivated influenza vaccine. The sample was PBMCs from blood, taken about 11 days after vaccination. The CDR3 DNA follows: TGTGCCAGCAGCGGAGAGGGGACCGACTACGAGCAGTACTTC. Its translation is CASSGEGTDYEQYF. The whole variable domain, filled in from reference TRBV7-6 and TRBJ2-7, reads GAGVSQSPRYKVTKRGQDVALRCDPISGHVSLYWYRQALGQGPEFLTYFNYEAQQDKSGLPNDRFSAERPEGSISTLTIQRTEQRDSAMYRCASSGEGTDYEQYFGPGTRLTVT.